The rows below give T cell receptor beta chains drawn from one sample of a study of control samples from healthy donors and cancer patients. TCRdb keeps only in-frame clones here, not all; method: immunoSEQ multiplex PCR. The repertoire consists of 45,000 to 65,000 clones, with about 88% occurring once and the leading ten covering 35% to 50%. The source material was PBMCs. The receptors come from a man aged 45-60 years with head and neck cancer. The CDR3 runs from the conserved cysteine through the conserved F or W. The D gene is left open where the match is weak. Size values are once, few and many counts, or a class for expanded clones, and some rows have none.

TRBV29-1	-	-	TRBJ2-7	TGCAGCGTTGGTGGGGGGGCAACGTACGAGCAGTACTTC	CSVGGGATYEQYF
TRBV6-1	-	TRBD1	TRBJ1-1	TGTGCCAGCAGTGATCACAGGGGGAACACTGAAGCTTTCTTT	CASSDHRGNTEAFF
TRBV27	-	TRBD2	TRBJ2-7	TGTGCCAGCAGTCCATCCAGGACTAGCGGGAAGCGAGAGCAGTACTTC	CASSPSRTSGKREQYF
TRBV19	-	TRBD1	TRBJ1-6	TGTGCCAGTAGTATAACGGACAGGGGTAATTCACCCCTCCACTTT	CASSITDRGNSPLHF
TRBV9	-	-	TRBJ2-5	TGTGCCAGCAGCGTAAGTCCGGACACCGGAGCACAAGAGACCCAGTACTTC	CASSVSPDTGAQETQYF
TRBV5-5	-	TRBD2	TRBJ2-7	TGTGCCAGCAGCTTAGAAGCGGGGAATCAATACGAGCAGTACTTC	CASSLEAGNQYEQYF
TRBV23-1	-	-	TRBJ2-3	TGCGCCAGCAGTCAATCAAACGAAATGAGCACAGATACGCAGTATTTT	CASSQSNEMSTDTQYF
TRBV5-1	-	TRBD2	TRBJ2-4	TGCGCCAGCAGCTTACGAGCGGGGGGTCTAGCCAAAAACATTCAGTACTTC	CASSLRAGGLAKNIQYF
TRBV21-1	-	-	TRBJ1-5	TGTGCCAGCAGCAAACCAAATCGGGGTTTGAGCAATCAGCCCCAGCATTTT	CASSKPNRGLSNQPQHF
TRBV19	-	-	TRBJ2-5	TGTGCCAGTAGTGGCCTCGGCGGTAGCGGCCAAGAGACCCAGTACTTC	CASSGLGGSGQETQYF
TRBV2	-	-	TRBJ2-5	TGTGCCACCCAGGGCGGGGAGACCCAGTACTTC	CATQGGETQYF
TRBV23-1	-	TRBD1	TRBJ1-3	TGCGCCAGCAGTCAACTATCCCGGGACAGGGAACGAAACACCATATATTTT	CASSQLSRDRERNTIYF
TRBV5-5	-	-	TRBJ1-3	TGTGCCAGCAGCTTGTTGGTTCCAGGGGCTGGAAACACCATATATTTT	CASSLLVPGAGNTIYF
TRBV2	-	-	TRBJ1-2	TGTGCCAGCAGTGAAGCGTCCCCACAACCTAACTATGGCTACACCTTC	CASSEASPQPNYGYTF
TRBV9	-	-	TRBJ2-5	TGTGCCAGCAGTTGGGGCAGCCAAGAGACCCAGTACTTC	CASSWGSQETQYF
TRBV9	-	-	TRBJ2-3	TGTGCCAGCAGCGTACAGGGGAGCACAGATACGCAGTATTTT	CASSVQGSTDTQYF
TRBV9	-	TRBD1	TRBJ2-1	TGTGCCAGCACTGGACAGGGGGACTCCTACAATGAGCAGTTCTTC	CASTGQGDSYNEQFF
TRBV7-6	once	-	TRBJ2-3	TGTGCCAGCAGCTTAGGAGGGCGGGGGCTGGATACGCAGTATTTT	CASSLGGRGLDTQYF
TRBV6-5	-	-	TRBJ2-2	TGTGCCAGCGGGCCTACTACCTATTTAACCGGGGAGCTGTTTTTT	CASGPTTYLTGELFF
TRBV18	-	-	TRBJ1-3	TGTGCCAGCTCACCGACGGAGGTCCAACGAGGAAACACCATATATTTT	CASSPTEVQRGNTIYF
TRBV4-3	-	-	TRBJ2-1	TGCGCCAGCAGCCAAGATAGGGGATCCTACAATGAGCAGTTCTTC	CASSQDRGSYNEQFF
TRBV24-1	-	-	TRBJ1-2	TGTGCCACCAGTGATTTGAGGGATGGCTACACCTTC	CATSDLRDGYTF
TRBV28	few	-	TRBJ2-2	TGTGCCAGCAGTCCCACCGGGGAGCTGTTTTTT	CASSPTGELFF
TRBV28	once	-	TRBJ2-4	TGTGCCAGCAGTTTACCAGGGGTCAGGGGTAACATTCAGTACTTC	CASSLPGVRGNIQYF
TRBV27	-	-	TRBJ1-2	TGTGCCAGCAGTTTAGCAGGGAAGGAATCTAACTATGGCTACACCTTC	CASSLAGKESNYGYTF
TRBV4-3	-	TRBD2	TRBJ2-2	TGCGCCAGCAGCCAAGATTTCGCTAGCGGCCACGGGGAGCTGTTTTTT	CASSQDFASGHGELFF